This TCR beta chain came from a study of Ad26.COV2.S vaccination and SARS-CoV-2 variants. Treatment meaning: some 20 received Ad26.COV2.S at low or high dose, single or two shots; about five received placebo; per-sample allocation not given. On day 63 after the first injection, vaccine and placebo recipients gave samples. Sequencing used immunoSEQ multiplex PCR; TCRdb keeps in-frame clones, though not all of them. Of 430,000 or so clones listed, about nine tenths are singletons. The germline gives CDR1 SGHRS, CDR2 YFSETQ. V was trimmed by 4 bases and J by 5 bases, leaving 15 bases between them. This CDR3 spans 14 amino acids.

The gene calls are TRBV5-1 and TRBJ1-2; D gene unclear. This receptor was obtained from a person aged 18-60 years who received the Ad26.COV2.S COVID-19 vaccine or a placebo. This specimen was peripheral blood, taken in a trial of Ad26.COV2.S vaccine versus placebo. The CDR3 region is CASSQRGGSYGYTF. The CDR3, as DNA: TGCGCCAGCAGCCAACGGGGAGGATCGTATGGCTACACCTTC.